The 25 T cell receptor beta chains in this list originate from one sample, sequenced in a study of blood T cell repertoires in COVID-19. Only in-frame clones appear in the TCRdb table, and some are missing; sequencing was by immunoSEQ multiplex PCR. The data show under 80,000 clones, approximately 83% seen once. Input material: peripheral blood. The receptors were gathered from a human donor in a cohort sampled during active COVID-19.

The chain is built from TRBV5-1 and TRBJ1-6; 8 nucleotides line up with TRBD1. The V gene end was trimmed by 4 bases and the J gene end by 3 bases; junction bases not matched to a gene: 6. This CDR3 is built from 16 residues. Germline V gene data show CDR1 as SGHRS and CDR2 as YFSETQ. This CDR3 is CASSRDRHVYNSPLHF. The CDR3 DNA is TGCGCCAGCAGCCGGGACAGGCATGTCTATAATTCACCCCTCCACTTT.

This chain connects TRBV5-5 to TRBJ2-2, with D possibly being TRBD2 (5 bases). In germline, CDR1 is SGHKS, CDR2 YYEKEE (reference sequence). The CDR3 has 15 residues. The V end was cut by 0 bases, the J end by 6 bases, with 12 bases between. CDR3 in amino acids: CASSLVQVGAGELFF. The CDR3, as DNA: TGTGCCAGCAGCTTGGTTCAGGTCGGGGCCGGGGAGCTGTTTTTT. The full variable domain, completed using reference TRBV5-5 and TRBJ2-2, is DAGVTQSPTHLIKTRGQQVTLRCSPISGHKSVSWYQQVLGQGPQFIFQYYEKEERGRGNFPDRFSARQFPNYSSELNVNALLLGDSALYLCASSLVQVGAGELFFGEGSRLTVL.

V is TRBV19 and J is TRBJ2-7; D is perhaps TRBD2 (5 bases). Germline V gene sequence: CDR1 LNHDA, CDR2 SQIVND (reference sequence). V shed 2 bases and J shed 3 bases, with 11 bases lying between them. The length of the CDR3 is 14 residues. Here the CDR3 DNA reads TGTGCCAGTAGTATATCCGGACTTCACTACGAGCAGTACTTC. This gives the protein CASSISGLHYEQYF.

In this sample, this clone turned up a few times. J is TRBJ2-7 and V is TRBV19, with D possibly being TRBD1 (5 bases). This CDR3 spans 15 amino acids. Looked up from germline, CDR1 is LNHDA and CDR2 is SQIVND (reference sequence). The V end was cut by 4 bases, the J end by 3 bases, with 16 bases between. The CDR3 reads CASSRAQGRVYEQYF. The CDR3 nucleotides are TGTGCCAGTAGTAGGGCCCAGGGCCGGGTCTACGAGCAGTACTTC.

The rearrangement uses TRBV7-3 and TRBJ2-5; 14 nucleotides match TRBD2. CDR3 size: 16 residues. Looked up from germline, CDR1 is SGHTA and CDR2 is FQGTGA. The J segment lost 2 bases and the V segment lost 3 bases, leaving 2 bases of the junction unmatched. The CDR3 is CASSFGTSGGQETQYF. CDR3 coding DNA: TGTGCCAGCAGCTTCGGGACTAGCGGGGGACAAGAGACCCAGTACTTC.

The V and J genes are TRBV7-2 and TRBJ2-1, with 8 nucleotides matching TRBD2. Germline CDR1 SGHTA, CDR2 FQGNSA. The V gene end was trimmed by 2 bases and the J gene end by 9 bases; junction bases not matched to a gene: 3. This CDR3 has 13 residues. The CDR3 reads CASSLKRELEQFF. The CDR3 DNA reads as TGTGCCAGCAGCTTAAAGCGGGAGCTTGAGCAGTTCTTC. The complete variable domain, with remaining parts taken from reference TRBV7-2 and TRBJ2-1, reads GAGVSQSPSNKVTEKGKDVELRCDPISGHTALYWYRQSLGQGLEFLIYFQGNSAPDKSGLPSDRFSAERTGGSVSTLTIQRTQQEDSAVYLCASSLKRELEQFFGPGTRLTVL.

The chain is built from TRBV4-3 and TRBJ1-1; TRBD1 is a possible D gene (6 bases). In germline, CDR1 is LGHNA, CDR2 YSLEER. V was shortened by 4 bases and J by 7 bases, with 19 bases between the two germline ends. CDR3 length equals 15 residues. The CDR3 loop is CASSPGGQGLNEAFF. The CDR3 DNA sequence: TGCGCCAGCAGCCCGGGCGGGCAGGGGCTGAATGAAGCTTTCTTT.

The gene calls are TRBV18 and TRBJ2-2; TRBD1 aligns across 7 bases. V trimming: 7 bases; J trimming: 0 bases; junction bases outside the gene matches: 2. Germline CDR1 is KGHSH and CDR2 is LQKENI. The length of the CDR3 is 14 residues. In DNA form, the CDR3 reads TGTGCCAGCTGCCAGGGGGCGAACACCGGGGAGCTGTTTTTT. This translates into CASCQGANTGELFF.

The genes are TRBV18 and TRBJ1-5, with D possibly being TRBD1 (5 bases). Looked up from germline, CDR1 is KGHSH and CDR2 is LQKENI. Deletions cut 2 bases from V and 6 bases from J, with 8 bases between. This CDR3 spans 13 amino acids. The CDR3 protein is CASSPGGGQPQHF. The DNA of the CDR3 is TGTGCCAGCTCACCAGGGGGGGGTCAGCCCCAGCATTTT.

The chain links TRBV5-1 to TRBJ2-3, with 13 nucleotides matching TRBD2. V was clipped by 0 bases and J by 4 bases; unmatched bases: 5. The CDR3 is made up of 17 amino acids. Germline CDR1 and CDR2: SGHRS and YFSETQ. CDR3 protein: CASSLGLAGGGSDTQYF. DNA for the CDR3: TGCGCCAGCAGCTTGGGACTAGCGGGAGGAGGGTCAGATACGCAGTATTTT.

The CDR3 bases are TGTGCCAGCAGTTACAGGGGGCGAGAAGGTCGGTACACCTTC. It codes for CASSYRGREGRYTF. The chain recombines TRBV27 with TRBJ1-2; 9 bases line up with TRBD1. V was clipped by 4 bases and J by 11 bases; unmatched bases: 11. This CDR3 spans 14 amino acids. From germline, CDR1 is MNHEY and CDR2 SMNVEV (reference sequence).

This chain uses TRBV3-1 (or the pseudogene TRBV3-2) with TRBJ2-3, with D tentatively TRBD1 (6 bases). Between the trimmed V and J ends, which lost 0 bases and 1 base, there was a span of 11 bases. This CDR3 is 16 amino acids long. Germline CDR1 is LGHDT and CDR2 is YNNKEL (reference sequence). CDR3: CASSQDRGQRTDTQYF. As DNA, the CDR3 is TGTGCCAGCAGCCAAGATAGAGGACAGCGCACAGATACGCAGTATTTT.

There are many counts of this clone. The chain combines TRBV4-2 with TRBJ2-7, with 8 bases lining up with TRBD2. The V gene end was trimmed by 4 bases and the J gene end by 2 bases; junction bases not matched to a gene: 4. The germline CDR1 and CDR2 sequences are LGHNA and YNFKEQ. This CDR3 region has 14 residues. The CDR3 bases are TGTGCCAGCAGCCCGCAGCGGGGGACCTACGAGCAGTACTTC. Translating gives CASSPQRGTYEQYF.

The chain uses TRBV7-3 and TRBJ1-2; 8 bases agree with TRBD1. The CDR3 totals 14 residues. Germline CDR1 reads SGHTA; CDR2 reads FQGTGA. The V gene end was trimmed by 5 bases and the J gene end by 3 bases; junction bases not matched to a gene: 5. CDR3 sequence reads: CASSPTGVDYGYTF. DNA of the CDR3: TGTGCCAGCAGCCCGACAGGGGTCGACTATGGCTACACCTTC.

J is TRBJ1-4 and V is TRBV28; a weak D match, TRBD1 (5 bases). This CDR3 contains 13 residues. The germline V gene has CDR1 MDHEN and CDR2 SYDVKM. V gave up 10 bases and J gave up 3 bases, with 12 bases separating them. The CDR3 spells CATPPGANEKLFF. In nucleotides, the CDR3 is TGTGCCACTCCCCCGGGGGCTAATGAAAAACTGTTTTTT.

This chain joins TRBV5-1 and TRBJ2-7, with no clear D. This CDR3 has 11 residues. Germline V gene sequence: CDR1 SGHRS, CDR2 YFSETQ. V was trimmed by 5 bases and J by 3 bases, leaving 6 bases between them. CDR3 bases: TGCGCCAGCAGGCAGTACTACGAGCAGTACTTC. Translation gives CASRQYYEQYF.

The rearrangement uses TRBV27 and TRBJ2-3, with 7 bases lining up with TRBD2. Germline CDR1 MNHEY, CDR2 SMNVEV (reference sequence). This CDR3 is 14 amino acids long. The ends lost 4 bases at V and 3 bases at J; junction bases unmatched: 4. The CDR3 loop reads CASSSKRGTDTQYF. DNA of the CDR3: TGTGCCAGCAGTTCCAAGCGGGGTACAGATACGCAGTATTTT.

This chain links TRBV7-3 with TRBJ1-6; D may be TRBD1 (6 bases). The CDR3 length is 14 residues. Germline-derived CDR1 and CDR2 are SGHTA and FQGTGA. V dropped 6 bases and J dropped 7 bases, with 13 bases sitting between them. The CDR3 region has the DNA TGTGCCAGCAGAGGCCGCAGGGGAAATTCACCCCTCCACTTT. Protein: CASRGRRGNSPLHF.

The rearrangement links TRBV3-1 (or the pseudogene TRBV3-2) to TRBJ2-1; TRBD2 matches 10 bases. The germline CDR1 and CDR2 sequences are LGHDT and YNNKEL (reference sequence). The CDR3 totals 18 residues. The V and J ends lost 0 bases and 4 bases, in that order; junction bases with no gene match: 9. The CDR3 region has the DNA TGTGCCAGCAGCCAAGATCGGACTAGCGGCCTACCTTACAATGAGCAGTTCTTC. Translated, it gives CASSQDRTSGLPYNEQFF.

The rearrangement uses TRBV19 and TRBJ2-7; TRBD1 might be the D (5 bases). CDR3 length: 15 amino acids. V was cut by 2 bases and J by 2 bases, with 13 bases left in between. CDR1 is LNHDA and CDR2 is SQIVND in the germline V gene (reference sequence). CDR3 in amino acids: CASSISLDRAYEQYF. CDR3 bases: TGTGCCAGTAGTATAAGCCTCGACAGAGCCTACGAGCAGTACTTC.

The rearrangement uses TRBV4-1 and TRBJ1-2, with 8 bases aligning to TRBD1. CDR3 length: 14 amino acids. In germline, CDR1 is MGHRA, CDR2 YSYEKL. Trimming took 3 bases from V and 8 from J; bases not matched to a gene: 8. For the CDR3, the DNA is TGCGCCAGCAGCCAGCAGGGGGCTGTAGGAGGCTACACCTTC. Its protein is CASSQQGAVGGYTF.

The CDR3: CASSPQGHDGYTF. The CDR3 DNA is TGTGCCAGCTCACCACAAGGACACGATGGCTACACCTTC. The V call is TRBV18, the J call TRBJ1-2; perhaps TRBD1 as D (5 bases). V lost 1 base and J 6 bases, leaving 9 bases between the germline ends. CDR3 length: 13 amino acids. Looked up from germline, CDR1 is KGHSH and CDR2 is LQKENI.

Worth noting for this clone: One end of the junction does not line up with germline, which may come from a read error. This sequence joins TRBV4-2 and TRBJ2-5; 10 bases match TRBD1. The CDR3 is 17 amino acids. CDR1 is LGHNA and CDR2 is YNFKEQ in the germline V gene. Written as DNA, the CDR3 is TGTGCCAGCAGCGAAGACCGGGACAGGGGTAGTCAAGAGACCCAGTACTTC. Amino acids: CASSEDRDRGSQETQYF.

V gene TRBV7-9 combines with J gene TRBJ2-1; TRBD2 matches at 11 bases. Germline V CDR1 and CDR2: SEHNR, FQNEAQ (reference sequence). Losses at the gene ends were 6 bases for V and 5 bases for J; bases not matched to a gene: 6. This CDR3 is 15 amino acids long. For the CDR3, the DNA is TGTGCCAGCAGGTATACTAGCGGGAGAAACAATGAGCAGTTCTTC. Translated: CASRYTSGRNNEQFF.

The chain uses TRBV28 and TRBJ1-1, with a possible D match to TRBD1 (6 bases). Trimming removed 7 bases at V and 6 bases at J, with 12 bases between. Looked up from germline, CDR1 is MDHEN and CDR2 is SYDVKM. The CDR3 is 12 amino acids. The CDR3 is CASNLQGPEAFF. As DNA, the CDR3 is TGTGCCAGCAACCTACAGGGCCCTGAAGCTTTCTTT.